This paragraph covers one TCR beta chain sequence. Its antigen is unknown. Only in-frame clones appear in the TCRdb table, and some are missing; sequencing was by immunoSEQ multiplex PCR. The repertoire includes 2 million to 2.5 million clones, almost 96% of them detected once, and over 0.1% sits in the top ten. The record originates from a study of shared clonotypes between healthy human individuals. The CDR3 totals 14 residues. The V and J ends lost 7 bases and 6 bases respectively, with 19 bases between them. CDR1 SQVTM and CDR2 ANQGSEA come from the germline V gene. Study outcomes and limitations: Tissue TCR repertoires likely differ from these blood-only repertoires. Large sequencing depth failed to make sorted-subset sequencing complete, rarefaction showed.

The CD4+ fraction was divided into a CD45RA+ naive subset and a CD45RA-negative memory subset. V usage is TRBV29-1 and J usage is TRBJ2-4; possible D gene TRBD2, 7 bases. The receptor was isolated from a man between 18 and 29 years old in good health. The sample consisted of naive CD4+ T cells sorted from blood. Specified subset: CD45RA+ positively selected. CDR3 amino acids: CSARGAERRNIQYF. CDR3 DNA sequence: TGCAGCGCCCGGGGGGCAGAGCGGAGAAACATTCAGTACTTC.